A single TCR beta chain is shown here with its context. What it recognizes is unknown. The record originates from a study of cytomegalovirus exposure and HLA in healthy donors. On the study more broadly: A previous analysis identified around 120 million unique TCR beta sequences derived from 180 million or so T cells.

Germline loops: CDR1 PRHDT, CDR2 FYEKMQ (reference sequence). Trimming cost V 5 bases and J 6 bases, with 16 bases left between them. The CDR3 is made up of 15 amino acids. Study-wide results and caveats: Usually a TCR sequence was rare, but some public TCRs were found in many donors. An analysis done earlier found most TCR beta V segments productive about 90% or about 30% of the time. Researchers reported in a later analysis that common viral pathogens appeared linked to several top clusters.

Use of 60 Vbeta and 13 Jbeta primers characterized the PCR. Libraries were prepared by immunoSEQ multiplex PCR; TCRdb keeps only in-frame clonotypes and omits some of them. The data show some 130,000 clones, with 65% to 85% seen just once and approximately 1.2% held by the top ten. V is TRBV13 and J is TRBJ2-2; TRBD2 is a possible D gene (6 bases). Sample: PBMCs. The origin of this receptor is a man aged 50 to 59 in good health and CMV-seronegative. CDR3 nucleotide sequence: TGTGCCAGCAGCGGCCGGGAGTTGTACCCCGGGGAGCTGTTTTTT. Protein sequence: CASSGRELYPGELFF. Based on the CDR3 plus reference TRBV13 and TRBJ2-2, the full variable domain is AAGVIQSPRHLIKEKRETATLKCYPIPRHDTVYWYQQGPGQDPQFLISFYEKMQSDKGSIPDRFSAQQFSDYHSELNMSSLELGDSALYFCASSGRELYPGELFFGEGSRLTVL.